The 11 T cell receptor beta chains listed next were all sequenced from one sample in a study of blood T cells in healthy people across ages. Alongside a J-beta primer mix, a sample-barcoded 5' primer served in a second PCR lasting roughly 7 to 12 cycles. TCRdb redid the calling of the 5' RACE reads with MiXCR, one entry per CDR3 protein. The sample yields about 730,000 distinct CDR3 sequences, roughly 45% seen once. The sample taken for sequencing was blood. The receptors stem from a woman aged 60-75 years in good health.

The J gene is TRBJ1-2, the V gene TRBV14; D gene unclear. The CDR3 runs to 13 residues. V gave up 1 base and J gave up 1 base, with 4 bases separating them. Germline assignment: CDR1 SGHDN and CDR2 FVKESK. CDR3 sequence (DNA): TGTGCCAGCAGCCAAGCCGTTAACTATGGCTACACCTTC. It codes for CASSQAVNYGYTF.

The DNA for the CDR3 is TGCAGTGCTAATAGACTTCTTCATGGCTACACCTTC. This translates into CSANRLLHGYTF. The chain recombines TRBV20-1 with TRBJ1-2; unclear D gene. The CDR3 contains 12 residues. Germline CDR1 is DFQATT and CDR2 is SNEGSKA (reference sequence). V gave up 4 bases and J gave up 6 bases, with 12 bases separating them.

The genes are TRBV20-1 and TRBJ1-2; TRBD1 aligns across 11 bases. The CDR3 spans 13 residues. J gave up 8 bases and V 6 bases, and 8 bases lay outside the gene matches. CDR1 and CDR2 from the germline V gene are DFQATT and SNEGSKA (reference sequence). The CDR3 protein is CSAQGQGGEGYTF. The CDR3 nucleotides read TGCAGTGCGCAGGGACAGGGGGGAGAGGGCTACACCTTC.

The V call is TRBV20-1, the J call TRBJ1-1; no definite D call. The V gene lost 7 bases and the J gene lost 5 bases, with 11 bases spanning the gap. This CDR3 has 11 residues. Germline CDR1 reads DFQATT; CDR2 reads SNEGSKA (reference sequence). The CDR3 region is CSVLTGTEAFF. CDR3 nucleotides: TGCAGTGTCCTGACTGGGACTGAAGCTTTCTTT.

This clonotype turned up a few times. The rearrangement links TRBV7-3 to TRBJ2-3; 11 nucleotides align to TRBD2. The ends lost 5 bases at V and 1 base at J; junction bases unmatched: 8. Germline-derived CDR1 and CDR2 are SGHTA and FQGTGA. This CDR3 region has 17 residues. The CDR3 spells CASSVPGLAARTDTQYF. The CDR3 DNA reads TGTGCCAGCAGCGTCCCGGGACTAGCGGCCCGCACAGATACGCAGTATTTT.

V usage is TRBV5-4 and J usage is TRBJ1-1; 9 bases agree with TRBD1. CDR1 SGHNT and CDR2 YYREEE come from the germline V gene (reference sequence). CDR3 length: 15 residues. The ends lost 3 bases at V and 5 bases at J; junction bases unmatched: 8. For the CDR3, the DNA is TGTGCCAGCAGCTCCAAGGGACAGGGAGAAACTGAAGCTTTCTTT. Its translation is CASSSKGQGETEAFF.

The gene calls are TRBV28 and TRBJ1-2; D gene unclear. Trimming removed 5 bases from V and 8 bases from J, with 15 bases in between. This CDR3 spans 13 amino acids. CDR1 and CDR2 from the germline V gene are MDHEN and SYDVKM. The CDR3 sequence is CASSQPRRGGYTF. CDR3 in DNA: TGTGCCAGCAGTCAACCTCGACGGGGAGGCTACACCTTC.

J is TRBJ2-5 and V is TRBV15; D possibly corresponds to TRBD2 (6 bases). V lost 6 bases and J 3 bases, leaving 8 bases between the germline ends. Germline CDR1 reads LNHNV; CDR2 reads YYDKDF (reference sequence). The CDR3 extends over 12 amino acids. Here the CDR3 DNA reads TGTGCCACCAGGGGACTGGAAGAGACCCAGTACTTC. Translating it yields CATRGLEETQYF.

The CDR3 nucleotides read TGTGCCAGCAGCTTGACAGGGAGTGAAAAACTGTTTTTT. Translation gives CASSLTGSEKLFF. The rearrangement uses TRBV7-7 and TRBJ1-4; 7 bases agree with TRBD1. Germline loops: CDR1 SSHAT, CDR2 FNYEAQ (reference sequence). J gave up 7 bases and V 3 bases, and 2 bases lay outside the gene matches. The CDR3 runs 13 residues.

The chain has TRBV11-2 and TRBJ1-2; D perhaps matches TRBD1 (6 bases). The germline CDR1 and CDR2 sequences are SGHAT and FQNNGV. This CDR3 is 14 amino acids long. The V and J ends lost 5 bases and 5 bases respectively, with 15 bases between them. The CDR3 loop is CASSPGRGHYGYTF. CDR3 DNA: TGTGCCAGCAGCCCCGGCAGGGGACATTATGGCTACACCTTC.

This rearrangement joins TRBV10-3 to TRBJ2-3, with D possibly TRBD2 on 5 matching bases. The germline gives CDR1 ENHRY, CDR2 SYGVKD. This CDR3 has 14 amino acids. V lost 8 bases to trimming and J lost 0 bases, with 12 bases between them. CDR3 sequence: CAIRGAESTDTQYF. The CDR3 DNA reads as TGTGCCATCCGGGGAGCGGAGAGCACAGATACGCAGTATTTT.